This T cell receptor (beta chain) was obtained from a study of control samples from healthy donors and cancer patients. Trimming cost V 7 bases and J 8 bases, with 14 bases left between them. This CDR3 spans 13 amino acids. Germline CDR1 and CDR2: SNHLY and FYNNEI. Sequencing used immunoSEQ multiplex PCR; TCRdb keeps in-frame clones, though not all of them. The sample gives roughly 39,000 clones, roughly nine tenths of which show up once; more than 3% is in the top ten. Material for sequencing was blood. V usage is TRBV2 and J usage is TRBJ1-4; D not certain. The clonotype comes from a woman in her 50s in good health. This CDR3 reads CASNVIGREKLFF. In DNA form, the CDR3 reads TGTGCCAGCAATGTAATTGGTCGGGAAAAACTGTTTTTT.